These 27 T cell receptor beta chains were sequenced from one sample in a study of blood T cell repertoires in COVID-19. This table comes from immunoSEQ multiplex PCR, and its TCRdb copy is limited to in-frame clones, with some not included. The repertoire holds some 50,000 clones, with 65% to 90% as singletons. The source material was peripheral blood. All receptors derive from a human donor in a cohort sampled during active COVID-19.

The rearrangement uses TRBV7-9 and TRBJ2-3; 10 bases are shared with TRBD1. CDR3 length equals 18 residues. Germline V gene sequence: CDR1 SEHNR, CDR2 FQNEAQ (reference sequence). After removal of 3 bases from V and 4 bases from J, the junction contained 13 bases not matched to a gene. The CDR3 sequence: CASSFGQGVLITPDTQYF. The CDR3 bases are TGTGCCAGCAGCTTCGGACAGGGGGTGCTTATTACCCCAGATACGCAGTATTTT.

The V gene is TRBV12-3 or TRBV12-4, the J gene TRBJ1-1; the D gene is possibly TRBD1 (5 bases). The CDR3 spans 13 residues. V lost 6 bases to trimming and J lost 11 bases, with 19 bases between them. This chain's CDR3 is CASRSRPDSSAFF. DNA for the CDR3: TGTGCCAGCAGAAGCCGGCCTGACAGTTCGGCTTTCTTT.

The chain joins TRBV5-1 to TRBJ2-5; D is possibly TRBD2 (6 bases). The V gene's germline CDR1 is SGHRS and CDR2 YFSETQ. There are 14 residues in the CDR3. The V gene lost 0 bases and the J gene lost 2 bases, with 8 bases spanning the gap. The CDR3 is CASSLGGLQETQYF. DNA for the CDR3: TGCGCCAGCAGCTTGGGCGGACTACAAGAGACCCAGTACTTC.

The chain uses TRBV28 and TRBJ2-7; 10 bases map to TRBD1. V shed 7 bases, J shed 2 bases, and the junction held 5 bases outside the gene matches. The CDR3 consists of 14 residues. Germline CDR1 MDHEN, CDR2 SYDVKM. The DNA of the CDR3 is TGTGCCAGCACCACGGACAGGGGGACCTACGAGCAGTACTTC. As protein: CASTTDRGTYEQYF. Full variable domain (rest looked up from reference TRBV28 and TRBJ2-7): DVKVTQSSRYLVKRTGEKVFLECVQDMDHENMFWYRQDPGLGLRLIYFSYDVKMKEKGDIPEGYSVSREKKERFSLILESASTNQTSMYLCASTTDRGTYEQYFGPGTRLTVT.

This chain links TRBV6-5 with TRBJ2-1, with TRBD2 identical over 7 bases. The CDR3 contains 15 residues. The germline gives CDR1 MNHEY, CDR2 SVGAGI. V lost 8 bases, J lost 8 bases, and 15 bases stayed unmatched. The CDR3 sequence: CASEGRVPLLDEQFF. The CDR3 DNA is TGTGCCAGCGAGGGGAGGGTTCCCCTACTTGATGAGCAGTTCTTC.

V usage is TRBV4-1 and J usage is TRBJ2-7; tentatively, D is TRBD2 (6 bases). CDR1 and CDR2 (germline): MGHRA, YSYEKL. V was cut by 1 base and J by 3 bases, with 22 bases left in between. The CDR3 has 18 amino acids. The CDR3 is CASSQVTVWVPGDYEQYF. The DNA for the CDR3 is TGCGCCAGCAGCCAAGTCACGGTTTGGGTTCCGGGGGACTACGAGCAGTACTTC.

This chain connects TRBV27 to TRBJ1-1, with TRBD1 matching over 8 bases. This CDR3 has 14 amino acids. CDR1 MNHEY and CDR2 SMNVEV come from the germline V gene (reference sequence). Germline trimming cut 6 bases from V and 1 base from J; bases unmatched to any gene: 4. The CDR3 DNA is TGTGCCAGCAGGGTCGACAGGGGGAACACTGAAGCTTTCTTT. This codes for CASRVDRGNTEAFF.

The CDR3 spells CASSRSGYLNNEQFF. Here the CDR3 DNA reads TGTGCCAGCAGCCGAAGCGGTTACCTGAACAATGAGCAGTTCTTC. The V gene is TRBV28, the J gene TRBJ2-1; D possibly corresponds to TRBD2 (5 bases). V was trimmed by 6 bases and J by 5 bases, leaving 17 bases between them. This CDR3 is built from 15 residues. CDR1 is MDHEN, CDR2 SYDVKM, per germline.

The V and J genes are TRBV2 and TRBJ2-5; D is unclear. The V and J ends lost 1 base and 7 bases respectively, with 7 bases between them. The CDR3 length is 12 residues. CDR1 SNHLY and CDR2 FYNNEI come from the germline V gene. The DNA for the CDR3 is TGTGCCAGCAGTGAAGACACCCCGACCCAGTACTTC. Its translation is CASSEDTPTQYF.

The V gene is TRBV2, the J gene TRBJ2-1; D is possibly TRBD1 (6 bases). V gave up 8 bases and J gave up 4 bases, with 12 bases separating them. In germline, CDR1 is SNHLY, CDR2 FYNNEI. The CDR3 has 13 amino acids. The CDR3 nucleotides read TGTGCCAGCTCAGGGGATGGGTACAATGAGCAGTTCTTC. Translating gives CASSGDGYNEQFF.

This chain connects TRBV29-1 to TRBJ2-1, with D possibly TRBD2 on 7 matching bases. V gave up 7 bases and J gave up 4 bases, with 14 bases separating them. The germline V gene encodes CDR1 SQVTM and CDR2 ANQGSEA. The CDR3 totals 13 residues. The CDR3 nucleotides are TGCAGCGCCAGGGGTAGCGGGTACAATGAGCAGTTCTTC. Protein sequence: CSARGSGYNEQFF.

V is TRBV2 and J is TRBJ2-1, with 7 positions matching TRBD1. V dropped 4 bases and J dropped 7; count of bases not matched to a gene: 10. Germline V CDR1 and CDR2: SNHLY, FYNNEI. The CDR3 covers 15 residues. CDR3 coding DNA: TGTGCCAGCAGTGCTGACAGACAGGGTTCTAATGAGCAGTTCTTC. It codes for CASSADRQGSNEQFF.

The V call is TRBV28, the J call TRBJ2-2, with 9 bases matching TRBD1. The germline gives CDR1 MDHEN, CDR2 SYDVKM. The J segment lost 5 bases and the V segment lost 1 base, leaving 2 bases of the junction unmatched. The CDR3 contains 15 residues. CDR3 DNA sequence: TGTGCCAGCAGTTTATTCGGACAGGGGACCGGGGAGCTGTTTTTT. Protein: CASSLFGQGTGELFF.

The chain employs TRBV6-5 and TRBJ1-2, with 10 nucleotides matching TRBD1. The V gene end was trimmed by 4 bases and the J gene end by 5 bases; junction bases not matched to a gene: 7. The CDR3 length is 15 residues. Looked up from germline, CDR1 is MNHEY and CDR2 is SVGAGI. CDR3 bases: TGTGCCAGCAGTTCCCGACAGGGGGCTATATATGGCTACACCTTC. Translating gives CASSSRQGAIYGYTF.

This clone was observed a single time. CDR3 sequence: CASSLITGGTEAFF. The CDR3 region has the DNA TGTGCCAGCAGTTTAATAACAGGGGGGACTGAAGCTTTCTTT. The rearrangement joins TRBV28 to TRBJ1-1; 8 bases are shared with TRBD1. The trim removed 2 bases at V and 5 bases at J, leaving 4 bases unmatched. Germline V gives CDR1 MDHEN, CDR2 SYDVKM. The CDR3 consists of 14 residues.

This chain joins TRBV21-1 and TRBJ2-4; the table names TRBD1, a call not compared with the DNA. TRBV21-1 is a known pseudogene. CDR3 length equals 16 residues. For the CDR3, the DNA is TGTGCCAGCAGCACCCGGACAGGGGGCGTCGAAAACATTCAGTACTTC. Protein sequence: CASSTRTGGVENIQYF.

The genes are TRBV13 and TRBJ1-2, with a weak D call TRBD1 (6 bases). CDR1 PRHDT and CDR2 FYEKMQ come from the germline V gene (reference sequence). CDR3 size: 15 residues. With 2 bases removed from V and 1 base from J, the gap between germline ends came to 11 bases. The CDR3: CASSLRGTYNYGYTF. The DNA of the CDR3 is TGTGCCAGCAGCTTAAGGGGGACCTATAACTATGGCTACACCTTC.

This clone was seen only once. The chain employs TRBV6-5 and TRBJ1-2; tentatively, D is TRBD1 (6 bases). The germline V gene has CDR1 MNHEY and CDR2 SVGAGI. V was trimmed by 0 bases and J by 4 bases, leaving 9 bases between them. The CDR3 totals 14 residues. CDR3 loop: CASSYSGRGYGYTF. DNA for the CDR3: TGTGCCAGCAGTTACTCTGGCAGGGGCTATGGCTACACCTTC.

The chain carries TRBV3-1 (or the pseudogene TRBV3-2) and TRBJ1-2; the match to TRBD1 covers 7 bases. The V gene end was trimmed by 0 bases and the J gene end by 3 bases; junction bases not matched to a gene: 10. Germline lookup yields CDR1 LGHDT and CDR2 YNNKEL (reference sequence). CDR3 length: 17 residues. DNA for the CDR3: TGTGCCAGCAGCCAAGAAGTGTGGAGGACAGGAGACTATGGCTACACCTTC. It yields the protein CASSQEVWRTGDYGYTF.

V is TRBV5-1 and J is TRBJ1-2; D possibly corresponds to TRBD1 (6 bases). The V and J ends lost 1 base and 4 bases respectively, with 11 bases between them. Germline V lookup: CDR1 SGHRS, CDR2 YFSETQ. This CDR3 has 14 residues. The CDR3 DNA reads as TGCGCCAGCAGCTTGATCACAGGGCCCTATGGCTACACCTTC. It is translated as CASSLITGPYGYTF.

In nucleotides, the CDR3 is TGTGCCAGCAGCCAAGGAACTTCAGAGACCCAGTACTTC. It translates to CASSQGTSETQYF. The genes are TRBV3-1 (or the pseudogene TRBV3-2) and TRBJ2-5; D gene unclear. The CDR3 is 13 amino acids. CDR1 is LGHDT, CDR2 YNNKEL, per germline (reference sequence). Trimming left V 1 base short and J 4 bases short, with 7 bases between.

V usage is TRBV11-2 and J usage is TRBJ2-7, with D possibly being TRBD1 (5 bases). Trimming pared 3 bases from V and 3 bases from J, leaving 12 bases between. This CDR3 spans 14 amino acids. The germline gives CDR1 SGHAT, CDR2 FQNNGV. DNA for the CDR3: TGTGCCAGCAGCTTTGGACACTCAGGCTACGAGCAGTACTTC. Translating it yields CASSFGHSGYEQYF.

This clone was counted once. This chain's CDR3 is CASSRQGGVTSGAYEQYF. The CDR3 DNA is TGTGCCAGTAGTCGCCAGGGGGGCGTCACTAGCGGGGCCTACGAGCAGTACTTC. V and J are TRBV19 and TRBJ2-7; 10 bases align to TRBD2. After removal of 5 bases from V and 2 bases from J, the junction contained 15 bases not matched to a gene. Germline CDR1 is LNHDA and CDR2 is SQIVND (reference sequence). The CDR3 length is 18 residues.

Here the CDR3 reads CASSPTGGHGYTF. The CDR3 DNA sequence: TGTGCCAGTAGTCCCACAGGGGGCCATGGCTACACCTTC. The gene calls are TRBV19 and TRBJ1-2; 9 nucleotides agree with TRBD1. Per germline, CDR1 LNHDA and CDR2 SQIVND (reference sequence). The CDR3 has 13 amino acids. Losses at the gene ends were 5 bases for V and 6 bases for J; bases not matched to a gene: 4.

V and J are TRBV6-5 and TRBJ2-3, with D perhaps TRBD2 (6 bases). The V gene's germline CDR1 is MNHEY and CDR2 SVGAGI. Deletions cut 2 bases from V and 0 bases from J, with 12 bases between. The CDR3 is 16 amino acids. The CDR3 spells CASSYRTAGSTDTQYF. DNA of the CDR3: TGTGCCAGCAGTTACAGAACGGCGGGGAGCACAGATACGCAGTATTTT.

This clone has only a few counts. The rearrangement uses TRBV5-1 and TRBJ2-7, with 13 bases identical to TRBD2. CDR1 and CDR2 (germline): SGHRS, YFSETQ. J was trimmed by 5 bases and V by 4 bases; bases with no gene match: 6. The CDR3 has 15 residues. Here the CDR3 reads CASSPDGTSGNEQYF. The CDR3 DNA is TGCGCCAGCAGCCCGGACGGGACTAGCGGGAACGAGCAGTACTTC.

This clone has just one count. V and J are TRBV5-1 and TRBJ2-1, with TRBD1 as a possible D gene (6 bases). Germline lookup yields CDR1 SGHRS and CDR2 YFSETQ. This CDR3 is built from 16 residues. V was shortened by 1 base and J by 2 bases, with 13 bases between the two germline ends. CDR3 loop: CASSLRGRQTYNEQFF. CDR3 coding DNA: TGCGCCAGCAGCTTGAGGGGGAGACAGACCTACAATGAGCAGTTCTTC. Together with reference TRBV5-1 and TRBJ2-1, the CDR3 gives the full variable domain: KAGVTQTPRYLIKTRGQQVTLSCSPISGHRSVSWYQQTPGQGLQFLFEYFSETQRNKGNFPGRFSGRQFSNSRSEMNVSTLELGDSALYLCASSLRGRQTYNEQFFGPGTRLTVL.